These 19 T cell receptor beta chains originate from one sample sequenced in a study of vaccination effects on CD4 cells after COVID-19. Antigens for these TCRs are unknown. This table comes from immunoSEQ multiplex PCR, and its TCRdb copy is limited to in-frame clones, with some not included. The data show about 73,000 clones, about four fifths seen once. Peptide-pool stimulation followed by sequencing identified expanded antigen-specific CD4+ clonotypes in the ViraFEST assay. Culture lasted roughly 9 days before CD4+ T cell isolation. Among the vaccine recipients, none had a prior SARS-CoV-2 infection, and nucleocapsid antibodies were negative. The sequenced sample was CD4+ T cells from PBMCs cultured with HCoV-NL63 spike peptides, obtained before COVID-19 vaccination. The receptors shown here come from a human donor who received a COVID-19 vaccine.

This chain joins TRBV5-1 and TRBJ1-2; 7 nucleotides agree with TRBD1. The junction had 10 bases not matched to a gene; V was cut back by 4 bases and J by 1 base. CDR3 length equals 16 residues. Germline CDR1 reads SGHRS; CDR2 reads YFSETQ. The CDR3 nucleotides are TGCGCCAGCAGCAACCAACCGGGACAGAATAACTATGGCTACACCTTC. Translated, it gives CASSNQPGQNNYGYTF.

This clone was counted only a few times. The gene calls are TRBV19 and TRBJ1-4, with D uncertain. The CDR3 length is 14 residues. V was trimmed by 11 bases and J by 0 bases, leaving 13 bases between them. Germline assignment: CDR1 LNHDA and CDR2 SQIVND (reference sequence). CDR3 loop: CAGSSGTTNEKLFF. The CDR3 nucleotides are TGTGCCGGATCCTCCGGGACAACTAATGAAAAACTGTTTTTT.

CDR3 sequence (DNA): TGTGCCAGCAGTTACCCGACAAAGAACACCGGGGAGCTGTTTTTT. Translation: CASSYPTKNTGELFF. The gene calls are TRBV6-6 and TRBJ2-2; no definite D call. Germline V lookup: CDR1 MNHNY, CDR2 SVGAGI (reference sequence). V lost 2 bases and J 1 base, leaving 8 bases between the germline ends. The CDR3 runs to 15 residues.

The chain links TRBV19 to TRBJ2-7; D unresolved. CDR1 is LNHDA and CDR2 is SQIVND in the germline V gene (reference sequence). The V end was cut by 3 bases, the J end by 3 bases, with 0 bases between. CDR3 length: 10 residues. Written as DNA, the CDR3 is TGTGCCAGTAGTATCTACGAGCAGTACGTC. It translates to CASSIYEQYV.

J is TRBJ1-2 and V is TRBV9, with D possibly matching TRBD1 (6 bases). Germline V gene lookup returns CDR1 SGDLS and CDR2 YYNGEE. Between the trimmed V and J ends, which lost 3 bases and 5 bases, there was a span of 23 bases. The CDR3 contains 17 residues. The CDR3 DNA sequence: TGTGCCAGCAGCGGACCCCGTACGGGGGCTAACTTTTATGGCTACACCTTC. Protein product: CASSGPRTGANFYGYTF.

The V gene is TRBV6-5, the J gene TRBJ2-7; 8 bases match TRBD1. The germline V gene encodes CDR1 MNHEY and CDR2 SVGAGI. CDR3 length: 13 residues. V was pared by 4 bases and J by 5 bases, with 4 bases of the junction left unmatched. The CDR3 reads CASSSAGGHEQYV. As DNA, the CDR3 is TGTGCCAGCAGTTCCGCAGGGGGCCACGAGCAGTACGTC.

This sequence joins TRBV5-6 and TRBJ2-3; weak D call: TRBD1 (6 bases). The CDR3 covers 15 residues. Germline CDR1 and CDR2: SGHDT and YYEEEE. The V end was cut by 4 bases, the J end by 2 bases, with 14 bases between. The CDR3 protein is CASSGTPLNTDTQYF. The DNA for the CDR3 is TGTGCCAGCAGCGGGACACCCCTTAACACAGATACGCAGTATTTT. Combining the CDR3 with reference TRBV5-6 and TRBJ2-3 gives the whole variable domain DAGVTQSPTHLIKTRGQQVTLRCSPKSGHDTVSWYQQALGQGPQFIFQYYEEEERQRGNFPDRFSGHQFPNYSSELNVNALLLGDSALYLCASSGTPLNTDTQYFGPGTRLTVL.

The rearrangement joins TRBV11-2 to TRBJ2-5; a weak D match, TRBD1 (5 bases). The CDR3 totals 14 residues. Trimming cost V 5 bases and J 5 bases, with 15 bases left between them. Germline V gene data show CDR1 as SGHAT and CDR2 as FQNNGV. CDR3 nucleotide sequence: TGTGCCAGCAGCCCGTCGTGGCAGGGCGAGACCCAGTACTTC. As protein: CASSPSWQGETQYF.

The chain combines TRBV7-2 with TRBJ1-1; D is unclear. Germline V gene data show CDR1 as SGHTA and CDR2 as FQGNSA. V was cut by 6 bases and J by 0 bases, with 14 bases left in between. This CDR3 spans 15 amino acids. CDR3 amino acids: CASRDADALNTEAFF. CDR3 bases: TGTGCCAGCAGAGACGCGGACGCTCTGAACACTGAAGCTTTCTTT.

This chain uses TRBV18 with TRBJ1-4, with D possibly being TRBD1 (5 bases). Germline CDR1 KGHSH, CDR2 LQKENI. The CDR3 spans 14 residues. The V gene lost 3 bases and the J gene lost 6 bases, with 11 bases spanning the gap. The CDR3 coding sequence is TGTGCCAGCTCACCCAGGGCCGGCGATGAAAAACTGTTTTTT. Its protein product is CASSPRAGDEKLFF. Complete variable domain (other parts from reference TRBV18 and TRBJ1-4): NAGVMQNPRHLVRRRGQEARLRCSPMKGHSHVYWYRQLPEEGLKFMVYLQKENIIDESGMPKERFSAEFPKEGPSILRIQQVVRGDSAAYFCASSPRAGDEKLFFGSGTQLSVL.

V is TRBV9 and J is TRBJ2-6, with 9 bases fitting TRBD1. Germline V gene sequence: CDR1 SGDLS, CDR2 YYNGEE. CDR3 length: 17 amino acids. The J segment lost 1 base and the V segment lost 4 bases, leaving 6 bases of the junction unmatched. The CDR3 region has the DNA TGTGCCAGCAGCCCCTCGGGACAGGGATCTGGGGCCAACGTCCTGACTTTC. Its protein product is CASSPSGQGSGANVLTF.

The J gene is TRBJ2-7, the V gene TRBV6-5, with a weak D call TRBD1 (5 bases). The ends were cut back, 0 bases at V and 2 bases at J, with 14 bases in the middle. Looked up from germline, CDR1 is MNHEY and CDR2 is SVGAGI. The length of the CDR3 is 16 residues. Written as DNA, the CDR3 is TGTGCCAGCAGTTACTCTCGGCAGGGTGAGGCCTACGAGCAGTACGTC. Amino acid sequence: CASSYSRQGEAYEQYV.

V and J are TRBV24-1 and TRBJ1-2, with D unclear. This CDR3 is built from 12 residues. The V end lost 3 bases, the J end lost 4 bases, and 5 bases lay between the germline ends. Germline V lookup: CDR1 KGHDR, CDR2 SFDVKD. This chain's CDR3 is CATSDGGYGYTF. The CDR3 nucleotides are TGTGCCACCAGTGATGGCGGCTATGGCTACACCTTC.

This chain connects TRBV6-5 to TRBJ1-3; 7 bases match TRBD1. This CDR3 spans 15 amino acids. CDR1 is MNHEY, CDR2 SVGAGI, per germline. Germline trimming cut 0 bases from V and 5 bases from J; bases unmatched to any gene: 4. CDR3 residues: CASSYSRGRRNTIYF. For the CDR3, the DNA is TGTGCCAGCAGTTACTCGAGGGGGCGAAGAAACACCATATATTTT.

The chain links TRBV4-1 to TRBJ1-5, with 9 nucleotides matching TRBD1. The CDR3 runs 15 residues. V lost 6 bases to trimming and J lost 3 bases; unmatched junction nucleotides: 6. Germline V gene lookup returns CDR1 MGHRA and CDR2 YSYEKL. CDR3 nucleotides: TGCGCCAGCAGACGAGACAGGGGGAACAATCAGCCCCAGCATTTT. This gives the protein CASRRDRGNNQPQHF.

CDR3 sequence: CASSLGQEQETQYF. DNA for the CDR3: TGCGCCAGCAGCTTAGGACAGGAGCAAGAGACCCAGTACTTC. The gene calls are TRBV5-1 and TRBJ2-5; 7 bases are shared with TRBD1. From germline, CDR1 is SGHRS and CDR2 YFSETQ. This CDR3 spans 14 amino acids. Trimming removed 2 bases from V and 2 bases from J; junction bases left unmatched: 3.

V usage is TRBV7-3 and J usage is TRBJ1-3; 8 bases map to TRBD1. V was clipped by 5 bases and J by 2 bases; unmatched bases: 5. There are 15 residues in the CDR3. From germline, CDR1 is SGHTA and CDR2 FQGTGA. CDR3 bases: TGTGCCAGCAGCGAAACAGGGGGTCCTGGAAACACCATATATTTT. Translated: CASSETGGPGNTIYF.

The rearrangement uses TRBV3-1 (or the pseudogene TRBV3-2) and TRBJ1-5; the D is unclear. The CDR3 spans 14 residues. Trimming left V 2 bases short and J 2 bases short, with 7 bases between. Germline V gene data show CDR1 as LGHDT and CDR2 as YNNKEL (reference sequence). CDR3 nucleotide sequence: TGTGCCAGCAGCCAATCAGGACGCAATCAGCCCCAGCATTTT. Translating it yields CASSQSGRNQPQHF.

The chain employs TRBV28 and TRBJ1-1, with a tentative D call TRBD1 (5 bases). Trimming took 5 bases from V and 8 from J, leaving 12 bases between them. Germline V gene sequence: CDR1 MDHEN, CDR2 SYDVKM. The CDR3 has 12 residues. The CDR3 region is CASSGRRGEAFF. The CDR3 nucleotides read TGTGCCAGCAGTGGACGTCGGGGCGAAGCTTTCTTT. The full variable domain, completed using reference TRBV28 and TRBJ1-1, is DVKVTQSSRYLVKRTGEKVFLECVQDMDHENMFWYRQDPGLGLRLIYFSYDVKMKEKGDIPEGYSVSREKKERFSLILESASTNQTSMYLCASSGRRGEAFFGQGTRLTVV.